These T cell receptor beta chains were read from a single sample in a study of T cells in localized non-small cell lung cancer. Assay: immunoSEQ multiplex PCR; the TCRdb copy retains only in-frame clones and omits some. Of tens of thousands of clones listed, roughly 91% are singletons. Sequences were derived from peripheral blood, sampled before any cancer treatment. These receptors were collected from a woman aged 40-75 years with stage I lung adenocarcinoma. CDR3s leave out the opening cysteine and the closing phenylalanine or tryptophan. A D gene is named only where the DNA matches it firmly. Part of the rows lack a size; the others show once, few, many or a class for expanded clones.

TRBJ1-6 13 TRBV7-6 TRBD1 . ASSSGGSYNSPLH
TRBJ1-3 13 TRBV5-4 . . ASSWDFGSGNTIY
TRBJ1-1 11 TRBV7-9 . . ASSSLQYTEAF
TRBJ2-2 14 TRBV9 . . ASSVGSGGRTGELF
TRBJ1-5 11 TRBV19 . . ASSSIGNQPQH
TRBJ1-1 10 TRBV2 . . ASGAMNTEAF
TRBJ1-5 13 TRBV7-2 TRBD1 . ASSSPTGGHQPQH
TRBJ2-4 14 TRBV7-2 . . ASSLVGVPEQNIQY
TRBJ1-3 13 TRBV5-4 . . ASSSLRDSGNTIY
TRBJ1-6 14 TRBV27 TRBD1 . ASRTWGEGARVPLH
TRBJ2-2 12 TRBV29-1 TRBD1 . SVGTGGATGELF
TRBJ1-1 10 TRBV6-5 . . ASSRGDTEAF
TRBJ2-5 11 TRBV7-3 . once ASSTDLGGTQY
TRBJ1-3 13 TRBV6-6 TRBD1 . ASSPRGGAGNTIY
TRBJ2-2 11 TRBV11-1 . . ASSLEVVGELF
TRBJ1-2 11 TRBV6-1 . . ASTKTENYGYT
TRBJ2-3 12 TRBV18 TRBD2 . ASATSGSTDTQY
TRBJ2-1 16 TRBV7-2 TRBD2 once ASSLGGTSGRAGNEQF
TRBJ1-1 13 TRBV2 . . ASRPRGQTNTEAF
TRBJ2-3 14 TRBV5-4 . . ASTARSVSSTDTQY
TRBJ2-1 11 TRBV5-6 . . ASSWGTVVEQF
TRBJ1-5 10 TRBV6-6 . . ASTDRNQPQH
TRBJ1-1 11 TRBV27 . . ASSLSVRTEAF
TRBJ2-2 13 TRBV30 . . AWSDRPFDTGELF
TRBJ1-1 13 TRBV6-5 TRBD1 . ASTGNRGRASEAF
TRBJ1-1 13 TRBV4-3 . . ASSQDSGEKSEAF
TRBJ1-4 14 TRBV5-5 TRBD1 . ASSPGVGQGEEKLF
TRBJ2-7 11 TRBV18 . . ASSPRGLGEQY
TRBJ1-2 12 TRBV6-1 . . ASSEVRGSGGYT
TRBJ2-2 13 TRBV2 . . ASNERVRGTGELF
TRBJ2-3 14 TRBV25-1 . . ASSAGALGDTDTQY
TRBJ2-1 12 TRBV9 TRBD2 . ASTPSGYYNEQF
TRBJ2-1 9 TRBV29-1 . . SVFQGHEQF
TRBJ2-5 14 TRBV11-3 TRBD2 once ASSLRTSGTQETQY
TRBJ2-7 9 TRBV7-9 . . ASSDVGRQY
TRBJ2-7 13 TRBV7-8 TRBD1 . ASSPRQGRAYEQY
TRBJ2-7 12 TRBV5-1 TRBD1 few ASTPGQGAYEQY
TRBJ2-3 14 TRBV7-2 . . ASSSFPDRLTDTQY
TRBJ2-1 12 TRBV7-2 . . ASSLSQGMDEQF
TRBJ2-2 14 TRBV2 TRBD2 . ASSPLAGGRAGELF
TRBJ2-3 17 TRBV11-2 . . ASSLPHNLRVAGTDTQY
TRBJ2-7 12 TRBV6-5 . . ASSQLGGYYEQY
TRBJ1-4 12 TRBV30 TRBD1 . AWSPGQSNEKLF
TRBJ1-3 12 TRBV7-2 . . ASSRGHSGNTIY
TRBJ2-2 14 TRBV18 TRBD1 . ASSSAGQGWTGELF
TRBJ1-1 12 TRBV19 TRBD1 . ASSTVDRATEAF
TRBJ1-2 11 TRBV10-3 . once AISESVYYGYT
TRBJ1-4 14 TRBV6-6 . . ASNSPTGMPNEKLF
TRBJ1-2 11 TRBV6-6 . . ASSYAGNYGYT
TRBJ2-1 12 TRBV7-2 . once ASSLDGSRDEQF
TRBJ2-2 13 TRBV7-9 TRBD1 . ASSATGGYSGELF
TRBJ2-2 12 TRBV19 . . ASTNKGNTGELF
TRBJ2-7 14 TRBV7-2 TRBD2 . ASSLAASGVTYEQY
TRBJ2-3 12 TRBV11-3 . . ASSLDRTADTQY
TRBJ2-2 11 TRBV7-9 . . ASSIRGAGELF
TRBJ1-3 14 TRBV28 TRBD1 . ASSPGQGAGGNTIY
TRBJ2-2 12 TRBV9 . . ASSVVLGSGELF
TRBJ2-7 13 TRBV5-1 . . ASSLDPGTSYEQY
TRBJ1-2 9 TRBV7-9 . . ASGEGYGYT
TRBJ1-5 14 TRBV28 . . ASSLLRGVGNQPQH